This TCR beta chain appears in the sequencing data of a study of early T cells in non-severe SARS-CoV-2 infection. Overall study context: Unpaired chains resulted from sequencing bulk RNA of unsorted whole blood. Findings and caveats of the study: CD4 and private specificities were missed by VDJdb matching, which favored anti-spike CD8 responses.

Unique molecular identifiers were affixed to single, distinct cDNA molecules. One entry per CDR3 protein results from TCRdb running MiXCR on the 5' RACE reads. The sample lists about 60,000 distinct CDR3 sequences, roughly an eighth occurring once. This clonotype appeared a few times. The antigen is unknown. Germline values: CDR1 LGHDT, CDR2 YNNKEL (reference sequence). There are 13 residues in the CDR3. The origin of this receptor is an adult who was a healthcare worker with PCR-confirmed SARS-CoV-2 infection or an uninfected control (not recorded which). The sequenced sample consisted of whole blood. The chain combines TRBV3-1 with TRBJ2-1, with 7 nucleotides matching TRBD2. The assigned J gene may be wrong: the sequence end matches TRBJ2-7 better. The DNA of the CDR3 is TGTGCCAGCAGAGGACTAGGTATCAATGAGCAGTACTTC. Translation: CASRGLGINEQYF.